Shown below are 20 T cell receptor beta chains from a single sample sequenced in a study of tumor and adjacent non-tumor tissue in lung cancer. TCRbeta libraries were built with three rounds of nested PCR, modified from ARM-PCR. TCRdb redid the calling of the multiplex PCR reads with MiXCR, one entry per CDR3 protein. The data show 75,000 to 80,000 distinct CDR3 sequences, 75% to 90% seen once. This sample's RNA came from whole unsorted tissue. Sequencing was performed on lung tumor tissue. These receptors came from a woman aged 45-60 years with non-small cell lung cancer.

As for this clonotype: The missing conserved phenylalanine or tryptophan at the end of this CDR3 makes a read error likely. No DNA is shown, since the ends of the CDR3 on it are uncertain; the CDR3 is the one TCRdb lists. The chain employs TRBV6-2 or TRBV6-3 and TRBJ2-6; TRBD1 is the table's D call, not checked against the DNA. From its first to its last residue, the CDR3 has 15 amino acids. Per the germline V gene, CDR1 is MNHEY and CDR2 is SVGEGT. This CDR3 reads CASSSRPGGANVLSI.

The rearrangement uses TRBV11-2 and TRBJ2-7, with TRBD2 as a possible D gene (5 bases). Germline values: CDR1 SGHAT, CDR2 FQNNGV. V lost 5 bases to trimming and J lost 1 base, with 15 bases between them. CDR3 length: 15 residues. The CDR3 nucleotides are TGTGCCAGCAGCCCATGGGCTAGCCTTTCCTACGAGCAGTACTTC. Encoded protein: CASSPWASLSYEQYF. Based on the CDR3 plus reference TRBV11-2 and TRBJ2-7, the full variable domain is EAGVAQSPRYKIIEKRQSVAFWCNPISGHATLYWYQQILGQGPKLLIQFQNNGVVDDSQLPKDRFSAERLKGVDSTLKIQPAKLEDSAVYLCASSPWASLSYEQYFGPGTRLTVT.

This clonotype showed up just a few times. The junction departs from germline at one end; a sequencing error may be responsible. This sequence joins TRBV29-1 and TRBJ2-5, with D possibly TRBD2 on 5 matching bases. Germline V lookup: CDR1 SQVTM, CDR2 ANQGSEA. This CDR3 has 12 residues. The CDR3 sequence: CRVVGDMETQYF. CDR3 nucleotides: TGCAGGGTTGTCGGGGATATGGAGACCCAGTACTTC. Supplemented by reference TRBV29-1 and TRBJ2-5, the full variable domain reads SAVISQKPSRDICQRGTSLTIQCQVDSQVTMMFWYRQQPGQSLTLIATANQGSEATYESGFVIDKFPISRPNLTFSTLTVSNMSPEDSSIYLCRVVGDMETQYFGPGTRLLVL.

Comments on this clonotype: The junction does not match germline at one end; this may be a read error. This chain connects TRBV12-3 or TRBV12-4 to TRBJ1-6; TRBD1 is a possible D gene (6 bases). The CDR3 sequence is 15 residues long. In DNA, the CDR3 is TGTTCCAGCTCCTATGGGGGGGCTCACAATTCACCCCTCCACTTT. Its protein product is CSSSYGGAHNSPLHF.

Turning to this clonotype: The junction does not match germline at one end; this may be a read error. The chain is built from TRBV6-2 or TRBV6-3 and TRBJ2-1, with D tentatively TRBD1 or TRBD2 (5 bases each). CDR1 is MNHEY and CDR2 is SVGEGT in the germline V gene. The CDR3 has 16 residues. The DNA of the CDR3 is TGTGCCAGCAGCCGTCCGGGGCCGAGCTCCTACAATGAGGAGTTCTTC. Protein sequence: CASSRPGPSSYNEEFF.

As for this clonotype: The CDR3 does not end in the conserved phenylalanine or tryptophan, so this is likely a read error. Because the CDR3's place on the DNA is in doubt, the DNA is left out and the CDR3 is given as listed by TCRdb. V gene TRBV10-3 combines with J gene TRBJ2-7; TRBD2 is the table's D call, not checked against the DNA. The CDR3 totals 17 residues, both ends included. Germline V gene data show CDR1 as ENHRY and CDR2 as SYGVKD. The CDR3 loop reads CAINAKTGRDLFYELYL.

A remark on this clonotype: The junction differs from germline at one of its ends, possibly a read error. This chain joins TRBV6-6 and TRBJ1-3; D is unresolved. The CDR3 is made up of 13 amino acids. From germline, CDR1 is MNHNY and CDR2 SVGAGI (reference sequence). The CDR3 here is CVSMGNNENTIYF. CDR3 DNA: TGTGTCAGCATGGGAAATAATGAAAACACCATATATTTT.

This clonotype was counted a single time. The rearrangement uses TRBV29-1 and TRBJ2-2; weak D call: TRBD1 (6 bases). The CDR3 is 14 residues long. Trimming stripped 6 bases from V and 17 bases from J, with 28 bases between. Germline V CDR1 and CDR2: SQVTM, ANQGSEA. CDR3 residues: CSVLGQGRTGVLFF. DNA for the CDR3: TGCAGCGTCTTAGGCCAGGGGCGGACCGGGGTGCTATTTTTT.

The chain recombines TRBV20-1 with TRBJ2-3; D ambiguous. Germline CDR1 reads DFQATT; CDR2 reads SNEGSKA (reference sequence). This CDR3 has 13 residues. The CDR3 coding sequence is TGCAATGTTACCCTACTGGACACAGATACGCAGTATTTT. It is translated as CNVTLLDTDTQYF.

CDR3 sequence: CATTVLMGANTGELFF. In DNA form, the CDR3 reads TGTGCCACCACCGTTCTCATGGGAGCGAACACCGGGGAGCTGTTTTTT. The V gene is TRBV12-3 or TRBV12-4, the J gene TRBJ2-2; possible D gene TRBD2, 5 bases. The V and J ends lost 10 bases and 0 bases respectively, with 18 bases between them. CDR3 length equals 16 residues.

By share, this clonotype ranks as medium-sized. The chain links TRBV12-3 or TRBV12-4 to TRBJ2-5; D not resolved. The CDR3 is made up of 13 amino acids. Deletions cut 2 bases from V and 2 bases from J, with 6 bases between. This CDR3 reads CASSLSPQETQYF. The CDR3, as DNA: TGTGCCAGCAGTTTATCACCACAAGAGACCCAGTACTTC.

On this clonotype: Because it lacks the conserved phenylalanine or tryptophan at the end, this CDR3 is likely a read error. V usage is TRBV20-1 and J usage is TRBJ1-3; 7 bases match TRBD1. V was pared by 3 bases and J by 1 base, with 6 bases of the junction left unmatched. Germline lookup yields CDR1 DFQATT and CDR2 SNEGSKA (reference sequence). This CDR3 is 15 amino acids long. CDR3 amino acids: CSASTGAVSGNTIYL. Written as DNA, the CDR3 is TGCAGTGCTAGCACAGGGGCTGTGTCTGGAAACACCATATATTTG.

Concerning this clonotype itself: One junction end does not reproduce the germline sequence, and a read error may be involved. The chain couples TRBV6-2 or TRBV6-3 to TRBJ2-1, with 9 nucleotides matching TRBD1. CDR3 length equals 15 residues. The germline CDR1 and CDR2 sequences are MNHEY and SVGEGT. The CDR3 is CASTDWGQGYNQQFF. As DNA, the CDR3 is TGTGCCAGCACCGACTGGGGACAGGGATACAATCAGCAGTTCTTC.

Points on this clonotype: Its ends do not fully match the called genes, so a read error is possible. V gene TRBV11-2 combines with J gene TRBJ2-1, with D possibly matching TRBD2 (5 bases). This CDR3 comprises 15 residues. The germline V gene has CDR1 SGHAT and CDR2 FQNNGV. The CDR3 protein is CASSFKAAGDNELFF. CDR3 DNA: TGTGCCAGCAGCTTTAAAGCGGCAGGAGACAATGAGCTGTTCTTC.

A note on this clonotype: One junction end does not reproduce the germline sequence, and a read error may be involved. This sequence joins TRBV29-1 and TRBJ2-1; TRBD2 matches at 11 bases. Germline V gene lookup returns CDR1 SQVTM and CDR2 ANQGSEA. The CDR3 runs to 15 residues. The CDR3 reads CSAKTSGTWGGERLF. DNA of the CDR3: TGCAGCGCCAAGACTAGCGGGACCTGGGGGGGTGAGCGGCTCTTT.

This clonotype was counted only a few times. This sequence may be a read error, since a much larger clone differs from it by one base. The genes are TRBV24-1 and TRBJ2-1; 8 bases are shared with TRBD2. V lost 9 bases and J lost 8; bases outside the gene matches: 11. The CDR3 is 14 amino acids. Per germline, CDR1 KGHDR and CDR2 SFDVKD. The CDR3 DNA follows: TGTGCCACCGGCGGGGGAAGCGGGAGTGATGAGCAGTTCTTC. It specifies CATGGGSGSDEQFF.

This clonotype was found a few times. Since a much larger clone is just one base distant, this may be a read error. This rearrangement joins TRBV24-1 to TRBJ2-3; D is unclear. Per the germline V gene, CDR1 is KGHDR and CDR2 is SFDVKD. This CDR3 is 14 amino acids long. Trimming removed 4 bases at V and 0 bases at J, with 7 bases between. For the CDR3, the DNA is TGTGCCACCAGTGAGTCAAGAAGCACAGATACGCAGTATTTT. It is translated as CATSESRSTDTQYF.

A word on this clonotype: Germline is not matched at one junction end, which may reflect a read error. This rearrangement joins TRBV28 to TRBJ1-4, with unresolved D. The CDR3 contains 14 residues. CDR1 and CDR2 from the germline V gene are MDHEN and SYDVKM. In DNA form, the CDR3 reads TGTGCCAGTAGTAGGGAGGCAACTAGTGAAAAACTGTTTTTT. Its translation: CASSREATSEKLFF. The variable domain in full, completed from reference TRBV28 and TRBJ1-4, reads DVKVTQSSRYLVKRTGEKVFLECVQDMDHENMFWYRQDPGLGLRLIYFSYDVKMKEKGDIPEGYSVSREKKERFSLILESASTNQTSMYLCASSREATSEKLFFGSGTQLSVL.

Concerning this clonotype itself: A much larger clone sits a single nucleotide away, making a read error possible. V gene TRBV30 combines with J gene TRBJ2-3; no reliable D call. The CDR3 runs 13 residues. CDR1 is GTSNPN and CDR2 is SVGIG in the germline V gene (reference sequence). CDR3 nucleotides: TGTGCCTGGACCCGACAACCCTTTGATACGCACTATTTT. Amino acids: CAWTRQPFDTHYF.

With regard to this clonotype: One end of the junction does not line up with germline, which may come from a read error. The rearrangement joins TRBV11-2 to TRBJ2-1; D is ambiguous. The CDR3 totals 13 residues. Germline CDR1 is SGHAT and CDR2 is FQNNGV. The CDR3 sequence: CANSLGLNNEKFF. CDR3 sequence (DNA): TGTGCCAACAGCTTAGGTCTGAACAATGAGAAGTTCTTC.